The 32 T cell receptor beta chains below all came from one sample that was sequenced in a study of T cell repertoires in cytomegalovirus infection. A single record per CDR3 protein comes from TCRdb applying MiXCR to the reads. The table has some 400,000 distinct CDR3 sequences, roughly 30% seen once. The sequenced sample was PBMCs. These receptors came from a human donor in good health (CMV status not recorded). Some clones in this sample may be carry-over from other donors' samples.

This clonotype occurred many times. The chain is built from TRBV7-2 and TRBJ2-2, with D perhaps assigned TRBD1 or TRBD2 (6 bases each). Germline-derived CDR1 and CDR2 are SGHTA and FQGNSA. The CDR3 contains 14 residues. V lost 6 bases to trimming and J lost 5 bases, with 13 bases between them. The DNA of the CDR3 is TGTGCCAGCAGGAGGACGGGGGCAACCGGGGAGCTGTTTTTT. Translation gives CASRRTGATGELFF.

This clonotype has at least ten counts. V gene TRBV7-8 combines with J gene TRBJ2-5; no reliable D call. The CDR3 runs 14 residues. CDR1 SGHVS and CDR2 FQNEAQ come from the germline V gene. V was clipped by 2 bases and J by 2 bases, with 9 bases between them. As DNA, the CDR3 is TGTGCCAGCAGCTTAAGTAGCATACAAGAGACCCAGTACTTC. Encoded protein: CASSLSSIQETQYF.

Points on this clonotype: This could be a read error, since a much larger clone is one nucleotide away. The chain employs TRBV7-8 and TRBJ1-6, with 7 bases that match TRBD1. Germline values: CDR1 SGHVS, CDR2 FQNEAQ. CDR3 size: 15 residues. CDR3 residues: CDSSARDSFNSPLHF. DNA for the CDR3: TGTGACAGCAGCGCCCGGGACAGTTTTAATTCACCCCTCCACTTT.

The V call is TRBV4-3, the J call TRBJ2-7, with a tentative D call TRBD1 (5 bases). The CDR3 is made up of 15 amino acids. The germline CDR1 and CDR2 sequences are LGHNA and YSLEER. The V end was cut by 0 bases, the J end by 2 bases, with 11 bases between. The CDR3 DNA reads TGCGCCAGCAGCCAAGAAGCGAGACAGCCCTACGAGCAGTACTTC. It is translated as CASSQEARQPYEQYF.

For this clonotype: A much larger clone differs by one base, so this may be a read error. The genes are TRBV7-2 and TRBJ2-2; D is unresolved. Germline CDR1 is SGHTA and CDR2 is FQGNSA. V dropped 5 bases and J dropped 4 bases, with 14 bases sitting between them. The CDR3 is 15 amino acids. CDR3 loop: CASSPGWASTGELFF. In nucleotides, the CDR3 is TGTGCCAGCAGCCCCGGGTGGGCGAGCACCGGGGAGCTGTTTTTT.

The chain links TRBV4-1 to TRBJ2-1; D uncertain. Trimming took off 0 bases at V and 5 bases at J, with 11 bases between the two ends. CDR3 length: 15 amino acids. CDR1 and CDR2 (germline): MGHRA, YSYEKL. This CDR3 is CASSQEGSQNNEQFF. CDR3 coding DNA: TGCGCCAGCAGCCAAGAAGGTTCACAGAACAATGAGCAGTTCTTC.

This clonotype showed up just a few times. The rearrangement uses TRBV12-3 or TRBV12-4 and TRBJ1-1, with D possibly TRBD1 on 6 matching bases. Trimming took off 1 base at V and 4 bases at J, with 19 bases between the two ends. The CDR3 runs 17 residues. CDR3 loop: CASSLGGRGGQGTEAFF. CDR3 DNA sequence: TGTGCCAGCAGTTTAGGCGGTAGGGGGGGTCAGGGCACTGAAGCTTTCTTT.

This clonotype was detected a few times. V usage is TRBV6-1 and J usage is TRBJ1-6; D unresolved. CDR1 is MNHNS and CDR2 is SASEGT in the germline V gene. Trimming left V 2 bases short and J 6 bases short, with 14 bases between. CDR3 length: 16 residues. The DNA of the CDR3 is TGTGCCAGCAGTGAAATTCGGCCTCGTGGTAATTCACCCCTCCACTTT. Residues: CASSEIRPRGNSPLHF.

Notes on this clonotype: The final CDR3 position lacks the conserved phenylalanine or tryptophan, pointing to a likely read error. The limits of the CDR3 on the DNA are not certain, so only TCRdb's listed CDR3 is given. The CDR3 sequence is CASSARTSGGAVDEQSC. The chain couples TRBV7-6 to TRBJ2-7; the DNA was not compared with TRBD2, the D call given in the table. From its first to its last residue, the CDR3 has 17 amino acids. Germline CDR1 is SGHVS and CDR2 is FNYEAQ.

The rearrangement uses TRBV6-5 and TRBJ2-5, with D hard to call. Germline CDR1 MNHEY, CDR2 SVGAGI. The V end lost 6 bases, the J end lost 1 base, and 9 bases lay between the germline ends. The CDR3 spans 13 residues. CDR3 coding DNA: TGTGCCAGCAGATTCGGCGTCCAAGAGACCCAGTACTTC. It translates to CASRFGVQETQYF.

In this sample, this clonotype turned up a few times. V gene TRBV6-5 combines with J gene TRBJ1-1; D is ambiguous. This CDR3 comprises 14 residues. The V end lost 7 bases, the J end lost 6 bases, and 18 bases lay between the germline ends. Germline CDR1 and CDR2: MNHEY and SVGAGI. CDR3: CASTPGLDGAEAFF. The CDR3, as DNA: TGTGCCAGCACCCCCGGACTGGATGGGGCTGAAGCTTTCTTT.

About this clonotype: A much larger clone differs by one base, so this may be a read error. V usage is TRBV7-9 and J usage is TRBJ2-7, with D maybe TRBD2 (7 bases). The CDR3 runs 15 residues. The germline CDR1 and CDR2 sequences are SEHNR and FQNEAQ (reference sequence). The CDR3 spells CASSPPVGGLYEPYF. The CDR3 DNA reads as TGTGCCAGCAGCCCCCCGGTGGGGGGGCTCTACGAGCCGTACTTC.

The rearrangement uses TRBV29-1 and TRBJ2-7, with D perhaps TRBD2 (6 bases). Trimming cost V 3 bases and J 6 bases, with 15 bases left between them. The CDR3 loop spans 13 amino acids. CDR1 SQVTM and CDR2 ANQGSEA come from the germline V gene. DNA of the CDR3: TGCAGCGTTGACGGAGGGGATCGATTCGAGCAGTACTTC. Encoded protein: CSVDGGDRFEQYF.

Only one count was recorded for this clonotype. The genes are TRBV7-6 and TRBJ1-2; D unclear. CDR1 is SGHVS, CDR2 FNYEAQ, per germline. The V gene lost 2 bases and the J gene lost 4 bases, with 23 bases spanning the gap. CDR3 size: 18 residues. CDR3 amino acids: CASSLKPMIIPGTYGYTF. The CDR3 DNA is TGTGCCAGCAGCTTAAAACCGATGATCATCCCGGGCACCTATGGCTACACCTTC.

This clonotype was detected a few times. This chain uses TRBV5-8 with TRBJ1-4; D uncertain. Germline assignment: CDR1 SGHTS and CDR2 YDEGEE. The CDR3 runs 15 residues. Trimming took 1 base from V and 3 from J, leaving 10 bases between them. This CDR3 is CASSLSSGANEKLFF. In DNA form, the CDR3 reads TGTGCCAGCAGCTTGTCTTCCGGAGCTAATGAAAAACTGTTTTTT.

In this sample, this clonotype turned up a few times. The chain couples TRBV11-2 to TRBJ1-6; 12 nucleotides match TRBD1. With 0 bases clipped from V and 9 bases from J, the junction kept 6 bases outside the gene matches. Germline CDR1 SGHAT, CDR2 FQNNGV. The CDR3 extends over 17 amino acids. The CDR3 DNA follows: TGTGCCAGCAGCTTAGAATTCCGGGACAGGGGGCTTTCACCCCTCCACTTT. It codes for CASSLEFRDRGLSPLHF.

To note about this clonotype: Because it lacks the conserved phenylalanine or tryptophan at the end, this CDR3 is likely a read error. The rearrangement links TRBV6-2 or TRBV6-3 to TRBJ1-4; tentative D call: TRBD1 (6 bases). Trimming took off 6 bases at V and 7 bases at J, with 21 bases between the two ends. The length of the CDR3 is 16 residues. Germline assignment: CDR1 MNHEY and CDR2 SVGEGT. CDR3 sequence: CASSSPPGTRVEKLFC. The CDR3, as DNA: TGTGCCAGCAGCAGCCCACCCGGGACAAGGGTTGAAAAACTGTTTTGT.

The chain carries TRBV24-1 and TRBJ2-2; D uncertain. This CDR3 is built from 11 residues. V was cut by 4 bases and J by 13 bases, with 9 bases left in between. From germline, CDR1 is KGHDR and CDR2 SFDVKD. CDR3 nucleotides: TGTGCCACCAGTGACCCCTCAGGGCTGTTTTTT. Protein: CATSDPSGLFF.

This chain connects TRBV28 to TRBJ1-3; D gene uncertain. V dropped 3 bases and J dropped 3 bases, with 9 bases sitting between them. The CDR3 has 14 residues. Germline V gene lookup returns CDR1 MDHEN and CDR2 SYDVKM. CDR3 nucleotide sequence: TGTGCCAGCAGTTTCAGGAGACATGGAAACACCATATATTTT. Translated: CASSFRRHGNTIYF. Together with reference TRBV28 and TRBJ1-3, the CDR3 gives the full variable domain: DVKVTQSSRYLVKRTGEKVFLECVQDMDHENMFWYRQDPGLGLRLIYFSYDVKMKEKGDIPEGYSVSREKKERFSLILESASTNQTSMYLCASSFRRHGNTIYFGEGSWLTVV.

The V and J genes are TRBV6-1 and TRBJ1-3; D call uncertain. With 3 bases removed from V and 8 bases from J, the gap between germline ends came to 11 bases. The CDR3 is 13 amino acids. Germline V gene lookup returns CDR1 MNHNS and CDR2 SASEGT. The CDR3 DNA is TGTGCCAGCAGTGACGGATTGGTGGACACCATATATTTT. Its translation is CASSDGLVDTIYF.

This chain links TRBV20-1 with TRBJ2-3; D not certain. The CDR3 is 9 residues long. The V gene lost 5 bases and the J gene lost 4 bases, with 1 base spanning the gap. Germline lookup yields CDR1 DFQATT and CDR2 SNEGSKA (reference sequence). CDR3 in DNA: TGCAGTGCTCCAGATACGCAGTATTTT. This gives the protein CSAPDTQYF.

In its sample, this clonotype was seen a few times. This chain links TRBV12-3 or TRBV12-4 with TRBJ2-3; 9 bases line up with TRBD2. Unmatched junction bases numbered 9, after V lost 3 bases and J lost 5 bases. CDR3 size: 16 residues. The CDR3 spells CASSLSAGGLEDTQYF. The CDR3 nucleotides are TGTGCCAGCAGTTTGTCGGCGGGGGGGCTAGAAGATACGCAGTATTTT.

This clonotype was detected ten times or more. The V gene is TRBV11-2, the J gene TRBJ2-1; 12 nucleotides align to TRBD2. The CDR3 has 17 amino acids. The germline CDR1 and CDR2 sequences are SGHAT and FQNNGV. The ends lost 4 bases at V and 9 bases at J; junction bases unmatched: 13. The CDR3 here is CASSSPGLAGGQGEQFF. Here the CDR3 DNA reads TGTGCCAGCAGCTCGCCGGGGCTAGCGGGGGGGCAAGGTGAGCAGTTCTTC. The full variable domain, completed using reference TRBV11-2 and TRBJ2-1, is EAGVAQSPRYKIIEKRQSVAFWCNPISGHATLYWYQQILGQGPKLLIQFQNNGVVDDSQLPKDRFSAERLKGVDSTLKIQPAKLEDSAVYLCASSSPGLAGGQGEQFFGPGTRLTVL.

This clonotype was picked up a small number of times. The chain employs TRBV2 and TRBJ1-2, with a possible D match to TRBD1 (6 bases). The length of the CDR3 is 14 residues. The germline CDR1 and CDR2 sequences are SNHLY and FYNNEI. The V gene lost 3 bases and the J gene lost 2 bases, with 10 bases spanning the gap. CDR3 sequence reads: CASSDGGGNYGYTF. The CDR3 nucleotides read TGTGCCAGCAGTGATGGGGGGGGCAACTATGGCTACACCTTC.

This clonotype was recorded many times. The rearrangement links TRBV20-1 to TRBJ2-7; TRBD1 might be the D (5 bases). This CDR3 spans 14 amino acids. V dropped 3 bases and J dropped 4 bases, with 16 bases sitting between them. CDR1 is DFQATT and CDR2 is SNEGSKA in the germline V gene (reference sequence). The CDR3, as DNA: TGCAGTGCTAGCGGAGTGAGACAGAATTACGAGCAGTACTTC. Translated: CSASGVRQNYEQYF.

A note on this clonotype: A much larger clonotype is one base distant, so this may be a read error. This sequence joins TRBV12-3 or TRBV12-4 and TRBJ2-1, with D tentatively TRBD1 (6 bases). The J call may be faulty, since TRBJ2-7 better matches the DNA end. The CDR3 extends over 15 amino acids. CDR3 DNA sequence: TGTGCCAGCAGCATAATCGGGACACTCTACAATGAGCAGTACTTC. Amino acids: CASSIIGTLYNEQYF.

This clonotype was seen repeatedly, ten times or more. The rearrangement joins TRBV28 to TRBJ1-1; no clear D. V lost 10 bases, J lost 10 bases, and 25 bases lay in between. The CDR3 covers 14 residues. CDR1 MDHEN and CDR2 SYDVKM come from the germline V gene. The CDR3 sequence: CATLPWAHGSRAFF. The CDR3, as DNA: TGTGCCACCCTCCCATGGGCCCATGGGTCCCGAGCTTTCTTT.

V and J are TRBV6-2 or TRBV6-3 and TRBJ1-2, with TRBD1 as a possible D gene (5 bases). CDR1 MNHEY and CDR2 SVGEGT come from the germline V gene. There are 14 residues in the CDR3. The ends were cut back, 6 bases at V and 3 bases at J, with 14 bases in the middle. The CDR3 reads CASSPGRRDYGYTF. CDR3 nucleotides: TGTGCCAGCAGCCCGGGACGACGGGACTATGGCTACACCTTC.

This clonotype was observed many times. The gene calls are TRBV28 and TRBJ1-1, with D hard to call. There are 13 residues in the CDR3. V lost 4 bases to trimming and J lost 0 bases, with 6 bases between them. Germline V CDR1 and CDR2: MDHEN, SYDVKM. CDR3 loop: CASSSGVNTEAFF. The CDR3 nucleotides are TGTGCCAGCAGTTCCGGGGTGAACACTGAAGCTTTCTTT.

This clonotype occurred many times. V is TRBV7-2 and J is TRBJ1-2; D is unresolved. The CDR3 has 15 amino acids. Deletions cut 1 base from V and 7 bases from J, with 16 bases between. The germline CDR1 and CDR2 sequences are SGHTA and FQGNSA. In nucleotides, the CDR3 is TGTGCCAGCAGCTTAGAAAACATGAGAAGGAGTGGCTACACCTTC. It encodes CASSLENMRRSGYTF.

This clonotype was observed once. The conserved closing phenylalanine or tryptophan is absent in this CDR3, likely reflecting a read error. The limits of the CDR3 on the DNA are not certain, so only TCRdb's listed CDR3 is given. CDR3 in amino acids: CASSLDYLQQPGKSTYTPYL. V usage is TRBV7-9 and J usage is TRBJ2-3; no check of the table's D call, TRBD1, against the DNA was made. Germline lookup yields CDR1 SEHNR and CDR2 FQNEAQ (reference sequence). The CDR3 comprises 20 residues, both ends counted.

This clonotype has a count of ten or more. The chain is built from TRBV7-6 and TRBJ1-1; perhaps TRBD1 as D (6 bases). The CDR3 runs 14 residues. V gave up 7 bases and J gave up 0 bases, with 12 bases separating them. Germline V gives CDR1 SGHVS, CDR2 FNYEAQ. DNA for the CDR3: TGTGCCAGCACCCGGGACACTTTGAACACTGAAGCTTTCTTT. Protein product: CASTRDTLNTEAFF.